The text below deals with one T cell receptor beta chain. Its antigen remains unidentified. Primers used in a second PCR of about 7 to 12 cycles were a sample-barcoded 5' primer and a J-beta primer mix. TCRdb processed the 5' RACE reads anew with MiXCR; each CDR3 protein has one entry. The data contain over 700,000 distinct CDR3 sequences, approximately 53% of them singletons. The sample is drawn from a study of blood T cells in healthy people across ages. In germline, CDR1 is SGHDT, CDR2 YYEEEE. The germline V and J ends were trimmed by 4 bases and 0 bases, with 17 bases remaining between them. The CDR3 runs 16 residues. Study-wide findings and caveats: From one million sequenced T cells, diversity estimates were lower bounds.

This receptor was identified in a man older than 75 in good health. Input material: blood. The V call is TRBV5-6, the J call TRBJ2-7, with D hard to call. Here the CDR3 reads CASSPFVGMSSYEQYF. The CDR3, as DNA: TGTGCCAGCAGCCCCTTCGTGGGTATGAGCTCCTACGAGCAGTACTTC. Filled out from reference TRBV5-6 and TRBJ2-7, the complete variable domain reads DAGVTQSPTHLIKTRGQQVTLRCSPKSGHDTVSWYQQALGQGPQFIFQYYEEEERQRGNFPDRFSGHQFPNYSSELNVNALLLGDSALYLCASSPFVGMSSYEQYFGPGTRLTVT.